Below, 21 T cell receptor beta chains from the same sample are listed, as sequenced in a study of CD8+CD57+ T cells in acquired aplastic anemia. Patients selected for sequencing had displayed CD8+CD57+ cell expansion by flow cytometry. Genomic DNA was employed as the template in profiling TCR beta VDJ and CDR3. TCRdb re-analysed the reads in MiXCR, keeping a single row per CDR3 protein. The sample holds hundreds of thousands of distinct CDR3 sequences, around 82% seen once. The sequenced sample was sorted CD4+, CD8+, or CD8+CD57+ T cells (not recorded which) from PBMCs. Receptors were obtained from a human donor with aplastic anemia.

This chain uses TRBV7-9 with TRBJ2-1, with 9 bases lining up with TRBD1. This CDR3 has 14 residues. Unmatched junction bases numbered 8, after V lost 6 bases and J lost 8 bases. Germline-derived CDR1 and CDR2 are SEHNR and FQNEAQ (reference sequence). The CDR3, as DNA: TGTGCCAGCAGGACCGACAGGGGGAGCGATGAGCAGTTCTTC. It specifies CASRTDRGSDEQFF.

This clonotype has more than one count but fewer than ten. The chain has TRBV2 and TRBJ2-2; no clear D. The CDR3 covers 15 residues. V lost 4 bases and J 1 base, leaving 10 bases between the germline ends. Germline loops: CDR1 SNHLY, CDR2 FYNNEI. The CDR3 region has the DNA TGTGCCAGCAGTGGAGCGCCCGGGAACACCGGGGAGCTGTTTTTT. This codes for CASSGAPGNTGELFF.

As for this clonotype: This is likely a read error, given that the CDR3 carries no conserved phenylalanine or tryptophan at its end. The limits of the CDR3 on the DNA are not certain, so only TCRdb's listed CDR3 is given. The chain uses TRBV7-8 and TRBJ2-3. Germline CDR1 and CDR2: SGHVS and FQNEAQ. The CDR3 comprises 13 residues, both ends counted. CDR3 protein: CASSLAGRAATQY.

The chain employs TRBV15 and TRBJ1-1; D may be TRBD1 (6 bases). CDR3 length equals 13 residues. Germline CDR1 reads LNHNV; CDR2 reads YYDKDF (reference sequence). V lost 4 bases, J lost 6 bases, and 12 bases lay in between. In nucleotides, the CDR3 is TGTGCCACCAGCAACAGGGCGAGGGCTGAAGCTTTCTTT. It yields the protein CATSNRARAEAFF.

As for this clonotype: A read error is likely, as this CDR3 ends without the conserved phenylalanine or tryptophan. It is unclear where the CDR3 begins or ends on the DNA, so no DNA is shown, and the CDR3 is as TCRdb lists it. This sequence joins TRBV7-9 and TRBJ2-1. The CDR3 is 13 residues long, counting both termini. Germline V lookup: CDR1 SEHNR, CDR2 FQNEAQ (reference sequence). CDR3 sequence: CASSLGNPEQYFG.

The gene calls are TRBV9 and TRBJ2-3, with 11 bases lining up with TRBD2. Germline-derived CDR1 and CDR2 are SGDLS and YYNGEE. Germline trimming cut 4 bases from V and 15 bases from J; bases unmatched to any gene: 13. The CDR3 is made up of 14 amino acids. CDR3 protein: CASSLAGGTTTPYF. In DNA, the CDR3 is TGTGCCAGCAGCTTAGCGGGAGGGACCACTACGCCTTATTTT.

This chain uses TRBV6-1 with TRBJ1-1; D perhaps matches TRBD1 (6 bases). The germline V and J ends were trimmed by 5 bases and 3 bases, with 13 bases remaining between them. This CDR3 is built from 14 residues. The germline V gene has CDR1 MNHNS and CDR2 SASEGT. CDR3: CASSHQDRHTEAFF. The DNA of the CDR3 is TGTGCCAGCAGTCATCAGGACAGACACACTGAAGCTTTCTTT.

The chain combines TRBV15 with TRBJ1-3, with 8 bases identical to TRBD1. J lost 0 bases, V lost 8 bases, and 3 bases had no gene match. The CDR3 contains 14 residues. CDR1 and CDR2 (germline): LNHNV, YYDKDF (reference sequence). CDR3 nucleotide sequence: TGTGCCACCGGACAGGGAAGCTCTGGAAACACCATATATTTT. Translation gives CATGQGSSGNTIYF.

As to this clonotype: An end of the junction does not agree with germline; a read error may underlie this. The DNA of the CDR3 is TGTGCCACCAGCAGAGAGTCCAGGGTGAGGACCAAGTACTTC. Its protein product is CATSRESRVRTKYF. The chain carries TRBV7-9 and TRBJ2-5; a possible D gene is TRBD1 (5 bases). CDR3 length equals 14 residues. The germline gives CDR1 SEHNR, CDR2 FQNEAQ (reference sequence).

DNA for the CDR3: TGTGCCACCAGCAGGGCCCCGGACAGATTTAGCAATCAGCCCCAGCATTTT. It codes for CATSRAPDRFSNQPQHF. This chain links TRBV15 with TRBJ1-5, with TRBD1 as a possible D gene (6 bases). The V and J ends lost 3 bases and 0 bases respectively, with 15 bases between them. Looked up from germline, CDR1 is LNHNV and CDR2 is YYDKDF (reference sequence). The CDR3 extends over 17 amino acids.

This clonotype has a count of ten or more. V usage is TRBV15 and J usage is TRBJ2-3, with 8 bases lining up with TRBD2. This CDR3 has 16 amino acids. From germline, CDR1 is LNHNV and CDR2 YYDKDF (reference sequence). V shed 5 bases and J 2 bases; nucleotides not matched to a gene: 9. CDR3 sequence: CATSLLAGPYTDTQYF. CDR3 nucleotides: TGTGCCACCAGCCTCTTAGCGGGGCCATACACAGATACGCAGTATTTT.

A few counts support this clonotype. The chain combines TRBV20-1 with TRBJ2-7; 9 bases match TRBD2. This CDR3 region has 13 residues. Germline CDR1 is DFQATT and CDR2 is SNEGSKA (reference sequence). Germline trimming cut 3 bases from V and 2 bases from J; bases unmatched to any gene: 2. The CDR3 loop is CSASPSGTYEQYF. Written as DNA, the CDR3 is TGCAGTGCTAGTCCTAGCGGGACCTACGAGCAGTACTTC.

The genes are TRBV11-1 and TRBJ2-5, with 12 bases aligning to TRBD2. The CDR3 extends over 19 amino acids. Losses at the gene ends were 5 bases for V and 0 bases for J; bases not matched to a gene: 13. In germline, CDR1 is SGHAT, CDR2 FQDESV (reference sequence). The CDR3 DNA is TGTGCCAGCAGCCGAATCCCTAGCGGGAGGGTCGGGGACCAAGAGACCCAGTACTTC. Protein: CASSRIPSGRVGDQETQYF.

Comments on this clonotype: Lacking the conserved final phenylalanine or tryptophan, this CDR3 likely reflects a read error. The DNA is omitted, as the CDR3 cannot be located on it reliably, and the CDR3 follows TCRdb's listing. The chain couples TRBV7-8 to TRBJ2-3. CDR1 is SGHVS and CDR2 is FQNEAQ in the germline V gene. The CDR3 is 12 amino acids long, termini counted. This CDR3 reads CASSVAAGTHYQ.

Note on this clonotype: Because it lacks the conserved phenylalanine or tryptophan at the end, this CDR3 is likely a read error. J is TRBJ2-6 and V is TRBV2, with a tentative D call TRBD1 (5 bases). Germline V gene data show CDR1 as SNHLY and CDR2 as FYNNEI. The V and J ends lost 6 bases and 16 bases respectively, with 25 bases between them. CDR3 length equals 15 residues. CDR3: CASSDWGSGANFLTL. CDR3 in DNA: TGTGCCAGCAGCGACTGGGGCTCTGGGGCGAACTTTCTGACTTTA.

As concerns this clonotype: The conserved final phenylalanine or tryptophan is absent from the CDR3, which likely points to a read error. The limits of the CDR3 on the DNA are not certain, so only TCRdb's listed CDR3 is given. CDR3 region: CASSLGGGAYNEPLYV. The chain joins TRBV19 to TRBJ1-6; TRBD1, the table's D call, was not compared with the DNA. The CDR3 contains 16 residues when both ends are counted. Germline values: CDR1 LNHDA, CDR2 SQIVND (reference sequence).

Of note for this clonotype: One junction end does not reproduce the germline sequence, and a read error may be involved. V gene TRBV2 combines with J gene TRBJ2-3; either TRBD1 or TRBD2 may supply D (6 bases each). The CDR3 runs to 13 residues. Per the germline V gene, CDR1 is SNHLY and CDR2 is FYNNEI. Written as DNA, the CDR3 is TGTGCCAGCGGGGACGGGGGCACAGTTTCGAACACTTTT. Protein product: CASGDGGTVSNTF.

This clonotype was picked up a small number of times. At one end the junction does not follow the germline gene, possibly because of a read error. This chain connects TRBV19 to TRBJ2-2; D not certain. CDR3 length: 12 residues. Germline CDR1 and CDR2: LNHDA and SQIVND (reference sequence). The CDR3 nucleotides are TGTGTCAGTAGTATAGCCCGAGGGGAGCTGTTTTTT. Protein: CVSSIARGELFF.

This sequence joins TRBV19 and TRBJ2-7; D gene uncertain. This CDR3 has 15 residues. Germline CDR1 reads LNHDA; CDR2 reads SQIVND (reference sequence). Trimming took 0 bases from V and 3 from J, leaving 12 bases between them. The DNA of the CDR3 is TGTGCCAGTAGTATAGAGGGCTTCAATGTCTACGAGCAGTACTTC. Its protein is CASSIEGFNVYEQYF. The full variable domain, with the rest looked up from reference TRBV19 and TRBJ2-7, is DGGITQSPKYLFRKEGQNVTLSCEQNLNHDAMYWYRQDPGQGLRLIYYSQIVNDFQKGDIAEGYSVSREKKESFPLTVTSAQKNPTAFYLCASSIEGFNVYEQYFGPGTRLTVT.

This clonotype appeared once. This sequence joins TRBV24-1 and TRBJ2-1, with D perhaps matching TRBD2 (5 bases). Trimming pared 3 bases from V and 16 bases from J, leaving 18 bases between. There are 13 residues in the CDR3. Germline V gene sequence: CDR1 KGHDR, CDR2 SFDVKD. The CDR3 coding sequence is TGTGCCACCAGTGATCTGACTACTGCTGAGCCTTTCTTC. Its translation: CATSDLTTAEPFF.

This chain connects TRBV9 to TRBJ2-7, with TRBD1 matching 7 bases. Germline values: CDR1 SGDLS, CDR2 YYNGEE. This CDR3 spans 14 amino acids. J gave up 2 bases and V 3 bases, and 5 bases lay outside the gene matches. The chain's CDR3 is CASSARQGAYEQYF. CDR3 nucleotides: TGTGCCAGCAGCGCCAGACAGGGTGCCTACGAGCAGTACTTC.